Sequencing of this T cell receptor beta chain was carried out in a study of T cells expressing NK-cell markers. Study observations and caveats: Dominance of the CD3+CD56-NKG2C+ fraction by these clonotypes also held in several donors. NKG2C+ dominant clonotype frequencies in six donors were about 1.0-8% of CD8+ T cells.

Comments on this clonotype: No antigen is known for it.

The CDR3 totals 18 residues. The authors made TCR beta cDNA libraries by 5'RACE template switching. This switching added a universal primer site and UMIs. One entry per CDR3 protein, without DNA, is what TCRdb gives after re-calling the 5' RACE reads. The data include 400,000 to 500,000 distinct CDR3 sequences; the top ten clones carry 7.3%. The receptor's source is a woman aged 18 to 75 in good health. The sequenced sample was blood T cells: a sorted CD56 or NKG2C T cell subset, CD4+ or CD8+ T cells, or bulk PBMC T cells (not recorded which). The chain uses TRBV12-3 or TRBV12-4 and TRBJ2-5; TCRdb names TRBD2, which stays unverified in the absence of DNA. The CDR3 loop reads CASSDKLGTSGDVETQYF.